This T cell receptor (beta chain) comes out of a study of T cells after yellow fever vaccination. Trimming stripped 2 bases from V and 2 bases from J, with 16 bases between. This CDR3 contains 16 residues. Germline V gene data show CDR1 as SGHTA and CDR2 as FQGNSA. TCRdb reprocessed the 5' RACE reads via MiXCR and lists one record per CDR3 protein. Among some 500,000 distinct CDR3 sequences, about 13% were seen once, and the ten largest hold 11% to 15%. Worth noting for this clonotype: As yet, its antigen is unknown.

Study-level findings and limits: Some clonotypes were seen in both the CD4 and the CD8 compartments. These made up a small share and likely arose from convergent recombination.

Sequenced material: PBMCs, taken on the day of the yellow fever booster vaccination. This sequence originates from a man aged 30 to 45 who received the YFV17D yellow fever vaccine. The V and J genes are TRBV7-2 and TRBJ2-7, with D perhaps assigned TRBD1 or TRBD2 (5 bases each). The CDR3 coding sequence is TGTGCCAGCAGCTTAAGAGAGGGGAGACAGACCTACGAGCAGTACTTC. As protein: CASSLREGRQTYEQYF.